Listed here are 10 T cell receptor beta chains from one sample, sequenced in a study of T-cell reconstitution after alpha-beta-depleted transplantation in children. A library of TCRbeta sequences, prepared with unique molecular identifiers, was generated. TCRdb processed the PCR reads anew with MiXCR; each CDR3 protein has one entry. In the table there are over 400,000 distinct CDR3 sequences, approximately 42% of which are singletons. Sample: PBMCs, taken before TCRalphabeta/CD19-depleted stem cell transplant. The origin of the receptors is a girl aged 2-10 years with aplastic anemia, due to receive a stem cell transplant.

This clonotype was counted ten times or more. DNA for the CDR3: TGTGCCAGCAGCCGGGGGGGATCAAGCTCCTACGAGCAGTACTTC. Translating gives CASSRGGSSSYEQYF. The rearrangement links TRBV5-6 to TRBJ2-7, with 8 nucleotides matching TRBD2. CDR1 is SGHDT, CDR2 YYEEEE, per germline. Unmatched junction bases numbered 6, after V lost 4 bases and J lost 0 bases. The CDR3 loop spans 15 amino acids.

The V call is TRBV20-1, the J call TRBJ2-1; no reliable D call. V lost 3 bases and J lost 10, with 19 bases in between. From germline, CDR1 is DFQATT and CDR2 SNEGSKA (reference sequence). The CDR3 extends over 14 amino acids. The CDR3 coding sequence is TGCAGTGCTAGTGGTCTAGACCCCGGTGGGGAGCAGTTCTTC. Translated, it gives CSASGLDPGGEQFF.

This rearrangement joins TRBV7-2 to TRBJ2-1; D unresolved. Trimming removed 2 bases from V and 8 bases from J, with 19 bases in between. Germline loops: CDR1 SGHTA, CDR2 FQGNSA. The CDR3 has 16 amino acids. The CDR3 DNA follows: TGTGCCAGCAGCTTAAGGGCCGGATGGGCGTTTGATGAGCAGTTCTTC. This codes for CASSLRAGWAFDEQFF.

This clonotype was recorded many times. The genes are TRBV5-1 and TRBJ2-1, with 11 bases lining up with TRBD2. Germline values: CDR1 SGHRS, CDR2 YFSETQ. V shed 2 bases, J shed 4 bases, and the junction held 14 bases outside the gene matches. This CDR3 has 19 residues. This CDR3 reads CASSFLGLAEKGDYNEQFF. DNA for the CDR3: TGCGCCAGCAGCTTCCTGGGACTAGCGGAGAAGGGGGATTACAATGAGCAGTTCTTC.

This clonotype has more than one count but fewer than ten. This rearrangement joins TRBV5-1 to TRBJ2-3, with D hard to call. Per the germline V gene, CDR1 is SGHRS and CDR2 is YFSETQ. This CDR3 region has 16 residues. V shed 3 bases and J shed 2 bases, with 16 bases lying between them. The CDR3 DNA reads TGCGCCAGCAGCTCCCTCGGACGCGACATCACAGATACGCAGTATTTT. Its protein product is CASSSLGRDITDTQYF.

This clonotype was found many times. The chain is built from TRBV4-1 and TRBJ2-7; D is tentatively TRBD1 or TRBD2 (6 bases each). This CDR3 comprises 18 residues. With 1 base removed from V and 5 bases from J, the gap between germline ends came to 24 bases. Germline V gene data show CDR1 as MGHRA and CDR2 as YSYEKL. CDR3 residues: CASSQVGGPGTNYNEQYF. The CDR3 region has the DNA TGCGCCAGCAGCCAAGTGGGGGGCCCCGGGACAAACTACAACGAGCAGTACTTC.

This clonotype occurred many times. The chain is built from TRBV5-1 and TRBJ2-7; no clear D gene. CDR3 size: 13 residues. Germline V gives CDR1 SGHRS, CDR2 YFSETQ. Trimming pared 3 bases from V and 6 bases from J, leaving 13 bases between. The CDR3 is CASSSYLSLEQYF. The CDR3, as DNA: TGCGCCAGCAGCTCCTATCTAAGTCTCGAGCAGTACTTC. Combining the CDR3 with reference TRBV5-1 and TRBJ2-7 gives the whole variable domain KAGVTQTPRYLIKTRGQQVTLSCSPISGHRSVSWYQQTPGQGLQFLFEYFSETQRNKGNFPGRFSGRQFSNSRSEMNVSTLELGDSALYLCASSSYLSLEQYFGPGTRLTVT.

The chain combines TRBV10-3 with TRBJ2-1, with 8 bases aligning to TRBD2. Trimming removed 7 bases from V and 7 bases from J; junction bases left unmatched: 15. The CDR3 is made up of 16 amino acids. The germline V gene encodes CDR1 ENHRY and CDR2 SYGVKD. Here the CDR3 reads CAIILGPGGPWNEQFF. The CDR3 nucleotides read TGTGCCATCATCCTGGGACCGGGAGGGCCCTGGAATGAGCAGTTCTTC.

The chain joins TRBV6-5 to TRBJ2-1; 7 nucleotides align to TRBD2. The V segment lost 5 bases and the J segment 14 bases; nucleotides outside the gene matches: 6. The CDR3 consists of 11 residues. Per germline, CDR1 MNHEY and CDR2 SVGAGI. The CDR3 here is CASSPGLGEFF. The CDR3 DNA sequence: TGTGCCAGCAGTCCCGGACTAGGGGAGTTCTTC.

This clonotype occurred a few times. The J gene is TRBJ1-2, the V gene TRBV24-1; D is possibly TRBD1 (5 bases). The CDR3 runs to 13 residues. V gave up 5 bases and J gave up 11 bases, with 17 bases separating them. Germline CDR1 and CDR2: KGHDR and SFDVKD. CDR3 sequence: CATSANQGQNYTF. CDR3 nucleotides: TGTGCCACCAGTGCGAACCAGGGTCAGAATTACACCTTC.